These 9 T cell receptor beta chains came from one sample sequenced in a study of cytotoxic CD8 clonotypes in ibrutinib-treated CLL. Produced via immunoSEQ multiplex PCR; TCRdb's table is partial and in-frame only. The table lists roughly 190,000 clones, about two thirds of them singletons. The sample was PBMCs, taken after 24 months of ibrutinib treatment. These receptors all come from a human donor with chronic lymphocytic leukemia.

V gene TRBV5-6 combines with J gene TRBJ2-7, with 7 bases aligning to TRBD1. The J segment lost 5 bases and the V segment lost 4 bases, leaving 12 bases of the junction unmatched. Germline V lookup: CDR1 SGHDT, CDR2 YYEEEE. This CDR3 is 15 amino acids long. The CDR3 here is CASSRGQDGPHEQYF. CDR3 DNA sequence: TGTGCCAGCAGCCGAGGACAGGACGGGCCCCACGAGCAGTACTTC.

The chain carries TRBV18 and TRBJ2-5; 8 bases line up with TRBD1. The CDR3 loop spans 14 amino acids. The V and J ends lost 4 bases and 5 bases, in that order; junction bases with no gene match: 6. Germline CDR1 reads KGHSH; CDR2 reads LQKENI. In DNA, the CDR3 is TGTGCCAGCTCACAGGACAGGGAGTATGAGACCCAGTACTTC. As protein: CASSQDREYETQYF.

The chain joins TRBV9 to TRBJ1-1; 7 nucleotides line up with TRBD1. This CDR3 contains 18 residues. The V gene's germline CDR1 is SGDLS and CDR2 YYNGEE. V was pared by 2 bases and J by 1 base, with 14 bases of the junction left unmatched. CDR3 DNA: TGTGCCAGCAGCGTCACCACGGCGACAGGGTTACAGAACACTGAAGCTTTCTTT. Amino acid sequence: CASSVTTATGLQNTEAFF.

The chain has TRBV6-5 and TRBJ2-1, with D hard to call. Germline CDR1 is MNHEY and CDR2 is SVGAGI. Deletions cut 0 bases from V and 3 bases from J, with 6 bases between. The CDR3 covers 14 residues. The CDR3 protein is CASSYSRDYNEQFF. As DNA, the CDR3 is TGTGCCAGCAGTTACTCGAGAGACTACAATGAGCAGTTCTTC.

The chain combines TRBV9 with TRBJ2-5; D could derive from TRBD1 or TRBD2 (5 bases each). This CDR3 spans 13 amino acids. Trimming took 2 bases from V and 1 from J, leaving 6 bases between them. In germline, CDR1 is SGDLS, CDR2 YYNGEE. The CDR3: CASSVGVQETQYF. In DNA form, the CDR3 reads TGTGCCAGCAGCGTGGGGGTCCAAGAGACCCAGTACTTC.

The chain carries TRBV12-2 and TRBJ1-2. TRBV12-2 is marked as a pseudogene. CDR3 length: 14 residues. The chain's CDR3 is CASRFTGTSGGYTF. The CDR3 region has the DNA TGTGCAAGTCGCTTTACCGGGACCAGCGGAGGCTACACCTTC.

This clone was found a few times. V usage is TRBV27 and J usage is TRBJ1-3, with D tentatively TRBD1 (5 bases). The CDR3 contains 15 residues. V was trimmed by 8 bases and J by 2 bases, leaving 16 bases between them. CDR1 and CDR2 (germline): MNHEY, SMNVEV (reference sequence). The CDR3: CASRWGTGPGNTIYF. Here the CDR3 DNA reads TGTGCCAGCCGTTGGGGGACTGGTCCTGGAAACACCATATATTTT.

J is TRBJ2-7 and V is TRBV5-1; 13 bases map to TRBD2. From germline, CDR1 is SGHRS and CDR2 YFSETQ. The CDR3 extends over 13 amino acids. Germline trimming cut 9 bases from V and 5 bases from J; bases unmatched to any gene: 5. This CDR3 reads CATRLAGGNEQYF. In DNA form, the CDR3 reads TGCGCCACCAGACTAGCGGGAGGAAACGAGCAGTACTTC.

This clone appeared a few times. The V gene is TRBV20-1, the J gene TRBJ2-5; D ambiguous. Trimming cost V 5 bases and J 1 base, with 5 bases left between them. CDR3 length: 11 amino acids. The germline V gene has CDR1 DFQATT and CDR2 SNEGSKA (reference sequence). DNA for the CDR3: TGCAGTGCTGCCCCCCAAGAGACCCAGTACTTC. Encoded protein: CSAAPQETQYF.